A single sample gave rise to the 9 T cell receptor beta chains below, sequenced in a study of shared clonotypes between healthy human individuals. Sequenced by immunoSEQ multiplex PCR; TCRdb stores in-frame clones only, minus some. The sample lists 2 million to 2.5 million clones; approximately 94% were seen once. Sequenced: naive CD4+ T cells sorted from blood. Subset specified: CD45RA+ positively selected. The origin of the receptors is a man younger than 30 in good health.

The chain is built from TRBV15 and TRBJ2-7, with 13 nucleotides matching TRBD2. V shed 1 base, J shed 1 base, and the junction held 10 bases outside the gene matches. Germline CDR1 LNHNV, CDR2 YYDKDF (reference sequence). This CDR3 has 19 residues. This CDR3 is CATSRAGTGLAGVSYEQYF. CDR3 sequence (DNA): TGTGCCACCAGCAGAGCCGGGACAGGACTAGCGGGAGTATCCTACGAGCAGTACTTC.

The DNA for the CDR3 is TGCGCCAGCAGCAGGACATCCACCTACGAGCAGTACTTC. This gives the protein CASSRTSTYEQYF. V usage is TRBV10-1 and J usage is TRBJ2-5, with a weak D call TRBD1 (5 bases). The J call may be faulty, since TRBJ2-7 better matches the DNA end. Germline values: CDR1 WNHNN, CDR2 SYGVQD (reference sequence). The CDR3 totals 13 residues.

This sequence joins TRBV7-2 and TRBJ2-5, with no clear D. This CDR3 is built from 13 residues. The germline CDR1 and CDR2 sequences are SGHTA and FQGNSA. Trimming shortened V by 5 bases and J by 6 bases, and 13 bases separated the two germline ends. The CDR3 region has the DNA TGTGCCAGCAGCCCATCCGACCCGCAGACCCAGTACTTC. Protein: CASSPSDPQTQYF.

This chain uses TRBV5-8 with TRBJ2-3, with 9 bases identical to TRBD2. The CDR3 runs to 16 residues. The V and J ends lost 4 bases and 2 bases, in that order; junction bases with no gene match: 8. CDR1 is SGHTS, CDR2 YDEGEE, per germline. The CDR3 DNA sequence: TGTGCCAGCAGCCCCTTGGCGGGAGGGCCCACAGATACGCAGTATTTT. Its protein is CASSPLAGGPTDTQYF. Drawing the rest from reference TRBV5-8 and TRBJ2-3, the complete variable domain is EAGVTQSPTHLIKTRGQQATLRCSPISGHTSVYWYQQALGLGLQFLLWYDEGEERNRGNFPPRFSGRQFPNYSSELNVNALELEDSALYLCASSPLAGGPTDTQYFGPGTRLTVL.

The rearrangement joins TRBV19 to TRBJ2-7, with a tentative D call TRBD1 (7 bases). V gave up 4 bases and J gave up 4 bases, with 14 bases separating them. Germline V CDR1 and CDR2: LNHDA, SQIVND (reference sequence). CDR3 length: 14 amino acids. In DNA, the CDR3 is TGTGCCAGTAGTACAGCAGGGGGGAGGTACGAGCAGTACTTC. This codes for CASSTAGGRYEQYF.

The chain carries TRBV10-3 and TRBJ1-2; tentatively, D is TRBD1 (6 bases). Germline lookup yields CDR1 ENHRY and CDR2 SYGVKD. Between the trimmed V and J ends, which lost 6 bases and 8 bases, there was a span of 13 bases. CDR3 size: 12 residues. The CDR3 DNA reads as TGTGCCATCAGCGCCAACAGGGAGGGCTACACCTTC. It is translated as CAISANREGYTF.

V is TRBV5-6 and J is TRBJ2-5; weak D call: TRBD1 (6 bases). The CDR3 is made up of 14 amino acids. The V gene lost 4 bases and the J gene lost 1 base, with 11 bases spanning the gap. In germline, CDR1 is SGHDT, CDR2 YYEEEE. The CDR3 region is CASSKRDIQETQYF. CDR3 DNA sequence: TGTGCCAGCAGCAAACGGGACATCCAAGAGACCCAGTACTTC.

The V gene is TRBV7-6, the J gene TRBJ1-5; 10 bases are a match to TRBD1. This CDR3 spans 16 amino acids. V lost 3 bases, J lost 1 base, and 3 bases stayed unmatched. The germline CDR1 and CDR2 sequences are SGHVS and FNYEAQ. In nucleotides, the CDR3 is TGTGCCAGCAGCTTCGGGACAGGGGACAGCAATCAGCCCCAGCATTTT. This gives the protein CASSFGTGDSNQPQHF.

This chain links TRBV28 with TRBJ2-7; 11 bases map to TRBD1. With V trimmed by 5 bases and J by 1 base, 4 bases remained unmatched. The CDR3 extends over 15 amino acids. Germline V lookup: CDR1 MDHEN, CDR2 SYDVKM. The CDR3: CASSEGQGASYEQYF. CDR3 coding DNA: TGTGCCAGCAGTGAAGGACAGGGGGCGTCCTACGAGCAGTACTTC. Based on the CDR3 plus reference TRBV28 and TRBJ2-7, the full variable domain is DVKVTQSSRYLVKRTGEKVFLECVQDMDHENMFWYRQDPGLGLRLIYFSYDVKMKEKGDIPEGYSVSREKKERFSLILESASTNQTSMYLCASSEGQGASYEQYFGPGTRLTVT.